Following are 5 T cell receptor beta chains from one sample sequenced in a study of shared clonotypes between healthy human individuals. Sequencing used immunoSEQ multiplex PCR; TCRdb keeps in-frame clones, though not all of them. The sample has 180,000 or so clones, 85% to 95% seen once. Sequencing input: naive CD4+ T cells sorted from blood. Noted subset: CD45RA+ positively selected. The receptor source for this set is a woman in her 30s in good health.

The chain couples TRBV28 to TRBJ2-1; tentative D call: TRBD1 (6 bases). Germline CDR1 reads MDHEN; CDR2 reads SYDVKM. V lost 5 bases to trimming and J lost 4 bases, with 36 bases between them. This CDR3 has 22 amino acids. CDR3 loop: CASSPRWVSSLTGRPEYNEQFF. Here the CDR3 DNA reads TGTGCCAGCAGTCCCCGTTGGGTTTCATCCCTAACAGGGAGACCCGAGTACAATGAGCAGTTCTTC.

This chain links TRBV28 with TRBJ2-7, with a possible D match to TRBD2 (6 bases). Trimming cost V 7 bases and J 1 base, with 17 bases left between them. Germline V gene sequence: CDR1 MDHEN, CDR2 SYDVKM. CDR3 length: 15 amino acids. The CDR3, as DNA: TGTGCCAGCAACCCTGGGGCGGGATCTTCCTACGAGCAGTACTTC. It codes for CASNPGAGSSYEQYF.

The V gene is TRBV7-9, the J gene TRBJ1-2; unclear D gene. The germline V gene has CDR1 SEHNR and CDR2 FQNEAQ (reference sequence). CDR3 size: 15 residues. With 1 base removed from V and 4 bases from J, the gap between germline ends came to 13 bases. The CDR3 region is CASSLGAWQVYGYTF. CDR3 nucleotide sequence: TGTGCCAGCAGCTTAGGGGCATGGCAGGTCTATGGCTACACCTTC.

The rearrangement uses TRBV28 and TRBJ2-7; D may be TRBD2 (6 bases). Trimming removed 6 bases from V and 6 bases from J, with 15 bases in between. The CDR3 is 13 amino acids. Germline CDR1 and CDR2: MDHEN and SYDVKM. DNA for the CDR3: TGTGCCAGCAGAGCCCCGGGGGTAGGCGAGCAGTACTTC. Protein: CASRAPGVGEQYF.

The V call is TRBV28, the J call TRBJ2-2; TRBD1 aligns across 9 bases. Germline CDR1 is MDHEN and CDR2 is SYDVKM. With 8 bases clipped from V and 2 bases from J, the junction kept 3 bases outside the gene matches. The CDR3 covers 14 residues. CDR3 sequence reads: CASSQGANTGELFF. The DNA of the CDR3 is TGTGCCAGCTCACAGGGGGCCAACACCGGGGAGCTGTTTTTT.